Listed below are T cell receptor beta chains from one sample, sequenced in a study of blood T cells in healthy people across ages. Via MiXCR, TCRdb re-called the 5' RACE reads, giving one row per CDR3 protein. The table lists more than 550,000 distinct CDR3 sequences, roughly 20% of them singletons, with approximately 20% in the top ten. Sample: blood. Every receptor here comes from a man between 65 and 79 years old in good health. Both conserved end residues are part of each CDR3. The D gene is left open where the match is weak. The size of a clone is reported for some rows only, either as once, few or many, or as a class for expanded clones.

>TRBJ2-1|TRBV6-2/TRBV6-3|.|.
TGTGCCAGCAGAGGACGTCCCAATGAGCAGTTCTTC
CASRGRPNEQFF
>TRBJ1-3|TRBV12-3/TRBV12-4|few|.
TGTGCCAGTCATAGGGGCTTAAGTGGAAACACCATATATTTT
CASHRGLSGNTIYF
>TRBJ2-5|TRBV10-3|.|TRBD2
TGTGCCATCAATGAGTCCGGCAGCGGGGGGGCGTTGCAGACCCAGTACTTC
CAINESGSGGALQTQYF
>TRBJ2-3|TRBV7-9|.|TRBD1
TGTGCCAGCGGATCCAGAGGGACAGGGGGGACAGATACGCAGTATTTT
CASGSRGTGGTDTQYF
>TRBJ1-2|TRBV29-1|.|TRBD1
TGCAGCGTCCCCCGGGACAGGGGAACGGCTGGCTACACCTTC
CSVPRDRGTAGYTF
>TRBJ2-3|TRBV5-1|.|TRBD1
TGCGCCAGCAGCTTGGGGGGACAGGGCCCAGATACGCAGTATTTT
CASSLGGQGPDTQYF
>TRBJ2-1|TRBV6-1|.|TRBD1
TGTGCCAGCAGTGGAAACAGGGGTGGTGAGACCGAGTACTTC
CASSGNRGGETEYF
>TRBJ2-7|TRBV28|few|TRBD1
TGTGCCAGCAGGGGAGGGACAGGGCGGTACTACGAGCAGTACTTC
CASRGGTGRYYEQYF
>TRBJ2-1|TRBV5-1|few|.
TGCGCCAGCAGCTTGGCCGGACGAGACCTTGAGCAGTTCTTC
CASSLAGRDLEQFF
>TRBJ1-1|TRBV12-3/TRBV12-4|.|.
TGTGCCAGCAGTTTCAGTACAGGGTCCCCAGATGGGAACACTGAAGCTTTCTTT
CASSFSTGSPDGNTEAFF
>TRBJ2-1|TRBV23-1|.|.
TGCGCCAGCAGTCAGTCTGGCGGTCAAAGCTCCTACAATGAGCAGTTCTTC
CASSQSGGQSSYNEQFF
>TRBJ1-2|TRBV25-1|.|.
TGTGCCAGCAGTGAAACGACAGGTTTTGGCTACACCTTC
CASSETTGFGYTF
>TRBJ2-5|TRBV7-2|.|TRBD2
TGTGCCAGCAGCTTAGCTCGCGGGGGAATCCAAGAGACCCAGTACTTC
CASSLARGGIQETQYF
>TRBJ2-3|TRBV5-1|.|.
TGCGCCAGCAGCTTTGACAGTCCCACAGATGCGCAGTATTTT
CASSFDSPTDAQYF
>TRBJ1-4|TRBV9|.|TRBD1
TGTGCCAGCAGCCGGGGGGGGACAGGAAATGAAAAACTGTTTTTT
CASSRGGTGNEKLFF